The source of this T cell receptor (beta chain) is a study of molecular identifiers for immune sequencing clone quantification. At the level of the study: Across replicate runs, RNA obtained from approximately 20,000 or 100,000 naive CD8 cells was divided into five, with four undergoing sequencing. Study results and caveats: For highly expanded clones, sizes could be underestimated when identical TCR molecules share a barcode. Over 98% of effector molecules, yet under 1% of naive-cell molecules, were held by clones above 20 RNA copies.

TCRdb re-called the PCR reads with MiXCR, one entry per CDR3 protein. The data hold about half a million distinct CDR3 sequences, with over 20% observed a single time. V dropped 8 bases and J dropped 2 bases, with 19 bases sitting between them. The CDR3 totals 15 residues. Naive CD8 T cells were picked out by sorting for CD8+CD4-CCR7+CD45RA+. As concerns this clonotype: As yet, its antigen is unknown. With a much larger clone just one base away, this may be a read error.

The receptor was derived from a human donor in good health. Some libraries in this study had Jurkat cell RNA spiked in. Sequencing used naive CD8+ T cells from blood, with Jurkat cell RNA spiked in. The subset here: FACS-sorted CD8+CD4-CCR7+CD45RA+ naive T cells. The rearrangement joins TRBV5-3 to TRBJ1-2; a possible D gene is TRBD1 (6 bases). TRBV5-3 is an open reading frame, and its role is uncertain. In DNA, the CDR3 is TGTGCCAGCGGAGCCACAGGGTTTGCGAACTATGGCTACACCTTC. It encodes CASGATGFANYGYTF.